This T cell receptor (beta chain) was captured in a study of blood T cell repertoires in COVID-19 (dated by TCRdb to about 2020). Background on the whole study: Samples covering the acute and convalescent phases of COVID-19 were provided by collaborators in the United States, Italy and Spain. The dataset comprised deeply sampled blood TCRbeta repertoires from subjects exposed to, actively infected with, or recovered from COVID-19. Nearly every sample came with metadata listing a de-identified subject ID, COVID-19 status, age in years and sex. Where HLA class I and class II types were available, the types were taken from metadata supplied by the sample provider, not from assay-based typing. A freely available public database, intended as a resource for researchers studying the immune response to SARS-CoV-2, is where the repertoires were released. The samples were drawn from two sources: the first 160 participants of the ongoing ImmuneRACE study, and 1,000 to 1,500 subjects contributed by 6 global collaborators. The prospective study material was composed of cDNA or gDNA derived from T cells, B-cell-depleted T cells, or PBMCs.

General conclusions and limits of the study: Clinical and demographic metadata were provided uncurated, with the amount varying by source and participant.

Enrolling through a virtual design, the prospective study's participants ranged in age from roughly 18 to 89 years and lived across roughly 23 United States geographic areas. In the prospective study, cohorts were assigned on the basis of participant-reported clinical history obtained from a screening survey and a study questionnaire. Recovered participants in ImmuneRACE Cohort 3 were defined as having two consecutive negative NP/OP PCR tests, clearance from a healthcare professional, or resolution of symptoms. In the prospective study, whole blood, serum and a nasopharyngeal or oropharyngeal swab were collected from each participant by mobile phlebotomists. Prospective study participants could optionally give additional blood draws and questionnaires over a roughly two-month period. Before DNA extraction, prospective study blood samples were shipped either frozen or at room temperature. Trimming leaves V shorter by 3 bases and J shorter by 4 bases, with the junction holding 24 bases beyond the gene matches. The CDR3 spans 21 residues, from the cysteine through the phenylalanine. Only the CDR3 portion is preserved as DNA: 63 bases, with reading frame beginning at the first base. According to the germline V gene (reference sequence), CDR1 reads LNHDA and CDR2 reads SQIVND.

Note on this clone: The specificity of this receptor is unknown. Base qualities are missing; no much larger clone stands one base away.

The immunoSEQ Assay, a bias-controlled multiplex PCR, was used to amplify TCRbeta CDR3 regions from genomic DNA. For the original study's pipeline: Within the assay, amplification of reference gene primers was used to estimate how many nucleated cells each sample contained. Sequence reads were collapsed and filtered to measure the absolute abundance of every unique TCRbeta CDR3 rearrangement. Productive Simpson clonality was computed per sample as the square root of Simpson's diversity index over productive rearrangements. The immuneACCESS repertoire file appears here via TCRdb, limited to in-frame rearrangements. These files lack a portion of the clones; in checked studies, under half of the deficit traces to unresolved V genes, and the cause of the others is not known. The V and J calls and clone size were taken over from that table, and D and trimming were inferred from the DNA. Here the sample has some 260,000 clones; about 89% occur a single time. The ten largest clones add up to 8.8% of the sample.

The sample consisted of PBMCs or T cells enriched from blood (not recorded which). Recombination joined TRBV19 with TRBJ2-1; TRBD2 lines up with 7 middle nucleotides. The source is a man aged 40-55 years who had recovered from COVID-19. The CDR3 amino acid sequence is: CASSIPLPPAGRCGGYNEQFF. The nucleotide sequence is given as TGTGCCAGTAGTATTCCCCTCCCTCCAGCGGGAAGGTGTGGGGGTTACAATGAGCAGTTCTTC.